This passage covers 28 T cell receptor delta chains from one sample sequenced in a study of γδ T cells in repeated Plasmodium falciparum infection. TCRdb re-called clones from the multiplex PCR reads using CATT. The sample records around 46,000 delta-chain clones, more than 1.5% being singletons. Vgamma9/Vdelta2+ and Vdelta2-negative gammadelta T cells were flow-sorted from PBMC for bulk sequencing. Input material: gamma-delta T cells from blood. The source is a pool of human donors (malaria-infected and uninfected, not separated).

The chain employs TRDV3 and TRDJ2, with TRDD3 matching over 8 bases. TCRdb is silent on the J gene; assignment here came from matching the DNA to germline. The CDR3 has 15 residues. With V trimmed by 4 bases and J by 4 bases, 11 bases remained unmatched. CDR1 is TVYSNPD and CDR2 is GDNSRS in the germline V gene (reference sequence). This CDR3 is CASSGGRYRTAQLFF. In DNA, the CDR3 is TGTGCCTCCTCTGGGGGACGTTATCGGACAGCACAACTCTTCTTT.

A word on this clone: It differs at one base from a far larger clone, so likely a read error. Different DNA sequences within this sample yield the same CDR3. No J gene was named, though the V gene is TRDV1; the table calls TRDD3, which could not be checked here. The CDR3 loop spans 27 amino acids. Germline V gives CDR1 TSWWSYY, CDR2 QGS. CDR3 DNA sequence: TGTGCTCTTGGGGAACTTCGGTACTGGGTCCCGTTCAAATACTGGGGGATCCTGGGGGCGTACACCGATAAGCTCATCTTT. Its translation: CALGELRYWVPFKYWGILGAYTDKLIF.

About this clone: This likely stems from a read error, as it lies one base from a far larger clone. The identical CDR3 is also encoded by other nucleotide sequences in the sample. The genes are TRDV1 and TRDJ2, with D possibly called TRDD2 or TRDD3 (8 bases each). The J gene was missing in TCRdb and was found by matching the end of the DNA to germline. The CDR3 has 22 amino acids. Trimming took 0 bases from V and 2 from J, leaving 28 bases between them. CDR1 TSWWSYY and CDR2 QGS come from the germline V gene. In DNA form, the CDR3 reads TGTGCTCTTGGGGAACTAGGTTCTTCCTACGTGGGATACGCGCCCTTGACAGCACAACTCTTCTTT. Its protein is CALGELGSSYVGYAPLTAQLFF.

In its sample, this clone was seen many times. The TCRdb protein, from a much larger clone, departs from this DNA's translation at residue 3, likely by read error; the protein shown derives from the DNA. This chain joins TRDV3 and TRDJ3, with TRDD3 matching 11 bases. Germline values: CDR1 TVYSNPD, CDR2 GDNSRS (reference sequence). V gave up 4 bases and J gave up 2 bases; unmatched junction bases: 43. This CDR3 has 29 amino acids. The chain's CDR3 is CASPVPSYPRSANYWGIIVGAWDTRQMFF. The DNA for the CDR3 is TGTGCCTCCCCCGTGCCTTCCTACCCCAGATCCGCCAATTACTGGGGGATAATCGTCGGGGCCTGGGACACCCGACAGATGTTTTTC.

Comment on this clone: The protein that TCRdb holds for this DNA derives from a much larger clone and differs from the translated DNA at residue 14, which likely indicates a read error; the protein shown here is translated from the DNA. The chain employs TRDV1 and TRDJ1; D may match TRDD2 or TRDD3 (5 bases each). As TCRdb names no J gene, one was assigned here on the basis of a DNA match to germline. The CDR3 consists of 22 residues. Deletions cut 4 bases from V and 0 bases from J, with 33 bases between. The V gene's germline CDR1 is TSWWSYY and CDR2 QGS. CDR3 loop: CALGAPIHRVPYWRKYTDKLIF. The CDR3 DNA is TGTGCTCTTGGGGCTCCTATCCACCGAGTCCCGTACTGGAGGAAGTACACCGATAAACTCATCTTT.

This clone was counted a few times. A read error is the likely source, as a far larger clone sits one nucleotide away. Other DNA sequences in this sample translate to the same CDR3. The genes are TRAV36/DV7 and TRDJ1, with 10 bases identical to TRDD3. Here the J gene came from matching the DNA to germline, since TCRdb omits it. V shed 3 bases, J shed 0 bases, and the junction held 8 bases outside the gene matches. The germline V gene has CDR1 VTNFRS and CDR2 LTSSGIE (reference sequence). This CDR3 is 16 amino acids long. Written as DNA, the CDR3 is TGTGCTGTGGGTATTGGGGGATACCTGTACACCGATAAACTCATCTTT. This gives the protein CAVGIGGYLYTDKLIF.

This clone was observed many times. A far larger clone differs by one base, so this is likely a read error. The same CDR3 also results from other DNA sequences found in this sample. The chain links TRDV2 to TRDJ1; D uncertain. The J gene is not listed in TCRdb, so it was assigned here from a DNA match to germline. Germline lookup yields CDR1 GEAIGNYY and CDR2 EKD. The CDR3 loop spans 13 amino acids. Trimming shortened V by 0 bases and J by 6 bases, and 10 bases separated the two germline ends. The CDR3 is CACDTVGDHKLIF. The CDR3 bases are TGTGCCTGTGACACCGTAGGAGACCATAAACTCATCTTT.

V gene TRDV2 combines with J gene TRDJ1; 8 bases align to TRDD3. TCRdb supplies no J gene; here it was assigned by aligning the nucleotide sequence to germline. V dropped 1 base and J dropped 1; count of bases not matched to a gene: 7. The length of the CDR3 is 16 residues. Germline-derived CDR1 and CDR2 are GEAIGNYY and EKD. CDR3 residues: CACDTGGFGVTDKLIF. CDR3 coding DNA: TGTGCCTGTGACACTGGGGGATTCGGGGTCACCGATAAACTCATCTTT.

This clone was detected a few times. The protein recorded in TCRdb matches a much larger clone and deviates from this DNA's translation at residue 5, suggesting a read error; the protein here is obtained by translating the DNA. The J gene is TRDJ1, the V gene TRDV3; D not certain. Because TCRdb records no J gene, it was assigned here through a match of the DNA to germline. Germline CDR1 reads TVYSNPD; CDR2 reads GDNSRS (reference sequence). The CDR3 is 19 amino acids. Trimming shortened V by 3 bases and J by 4 bases, and 33 bases separated the two germline ends. In DNA form, the CDR3 reads TGTGCCTTCCCAGAATCGACGTACATTCGGCCCCGGAGATACGATAAACTCATCTTT. Amino acid sequence: CAFPESTYIRPRRYDKLIF.

There are many counts of this clone. It is likely a read error: a sequence one base away is far more abundant. Different DNA sequences within this sample yield the same CDR3. The rearrangement uses TRDV2 and TRDJ1; a weak D match, TRDD3 (6 bases). Here the J gene was assigned by germline matching of the DNA, as TCRdb has none. Per germline, CDR1 GEAIGNYY and CDR2 EKD. The CDR3 runs 12 residues. The CDR3 here is CACEGYPDKLIF. CDR3 DNA: TGTGCCTGTGAGGGATATCCCGACAAACTCATCTTT.

This clone occurred a few times. TCRdb attributes to this sequence the protein of a much larger clone, which differs from the DNA translation at residue 9; a read error is likely, and the protein displayed is translated from the DNA. Within the sample, other DNA sequences also encode this same CDR3. The chain carries TRDV1 and TRDJ1, with 13 bases matching TRDD3. This CDR3 is 22 amino acids long. The germline V gene has CDR1 TSWWSYY and CDR2 QGS. The V gene end was trimmed by 1 base and the J gene end by 2 bases; junction bases not matched to a gene: 19. The CDR3 spells CALGEPPGLILGDTVRTDKLIF. As DNA, the CDR3 is TGTGCTCTTGGGGAACCCCCGGGACTCATACTGGGGGATACGGTCCGTACCGATAAACTCATCTTT.

For this clone: TCRdb assigns this DNA the protein of a much larger clone, which departs from its translation at residue 19; this likely reflects a read error, and the protein shown comes from translating the DNA. The chain couples TRDV1 to TRDJ1; 12 nucleotides agree with TRDD3. The CDR3 totals 27 residues. Germline CDR1 reads TSWWSYY; CDR2 reads QGS. Trimming removed 3 bases from V and 3 bases from J; junction bases left unmatched: 38. The CDR3 region has the DNA TGTGCTCTTGGGGACCCCCGGTCCGGCCTTCCCACGTACTTCTACTGGGGGATACCGACAGGTTCCGATAAACTCATCTTT. It encodes CALGDPRSGLPTYFYWGIPTGSDKLIF.

For this clone: TCRdb's entry gives the protein of a much larger clone, which mismatches this DNA's translation at residue 9, likely from a read error; the protein reported here is translated from the DNA. The chain recombines TRDV1 with TRDJ1, with TRDD3 matching 8 bases. TCRdb records no J gene; here it was assigned by comparing the DNA to germline. From germline, CDR1 is TSWWSYY and CDR2 QGS. The CDR3 length is 26 residues. The CDR3 sequence: CALAEHEVPSSTGGVIGFKPTDKLIF. CDR3 bases: TGTGCTCTTGCGGAACATGAGGTCCCATCTAGTACTGGGGGTGTTATTGGATTCAAGCCCACCGATAAACTCATCTTT.

This clone occurred a few times. The TCRdb protein comes from a much larger clone and disagrees with this DNA's translation at residue 12, likely due to a read error; the protein given here is derived from the DNA. The V and J genes are TRDV3 and TRDJ1, with 8 bases matching TRDD3. This CDR3 spans 15 amino acids. Germline V gives CDR1 TVYSNPD, CDR2 GDNSRS (reference sequence). CDR3 nucleotides: TGTGCCTCCCAGGGGGATAATCCGTACACCGATAGACTCATCTTT. This translates into CASQGDNPYTDRLIF.

This clone was counted between two and nine times. TCRdb's protein, taken from a much larger clone, differs from this DNA's translation at residue 18, likely owing to a read error; the protein displayed comes from the DNA. The chain combines TRDV1 with TRDJ1, with TRDD3 identical over 9 bases. Since TCRdb gives no J gene, matching the DNA to germline was used here to assign it. Germline values: CDR1 TSWWSYY, CDR2 QGS. This CDR3 is built from 22 residues. Written as DNA, the CDR3 is TGTGCTCTTGGGGAAAACCAATTCAAGTACTGGGGGACACCTCTGTACACCGGTAAACTCATCTTT. As protein: CALGENQFKYWGTPLYTGKLIF.

Only a few counts were recorded for this clone. This DNA's translation differs at residue 5 from TCRdb's protein, which comes from a much larger clone; a read error is likely, and the protein shown is translated from the DNA. The chain recombines TRDV1 with TRDJ1; D gene ambiguous. No J gene is reported in TCRdb; it was inferred here by comparing the DNA with germline. V was shortened by 4 bases and J by 2 bases, with 14 bases between the two germline ends. Per the germline V gene, CDR1 is TSWWSYY and CDR2 is QGS. CDR3 size: 15 residues. CDR3 DNA: TGTGCTCTTGGGGGGCGGGCCCGGCGGACCGATAAACTCATCTTT. Its translation: CALGGRARRTDKLIF.

To note about this clone: The protein that TCRdb holds for this DNA derives from a much larger clone and differs from the translated DNA at residue 13, which likely indicates a read error; the protein shown here is translated from the DNA. The chain joins TRDV3 to TRDJ1, with a weak D call TRDD3 (10 bases). V shed 0 bases and J shed 0 bases, with 41 bases lying between them. The CDR3 loop spans 24 amino acids. Germline values: CDR1 TVYSNPD, CDR2 GDNSRS (reference sequence). The CDR3 coding sequence is TGTGCCTTTAGCTACCCTTCCTACTTAGGGGATGTACAGGGGGATACGCTGTACACCGATAAACTCATCTTT. This codes for CAFSYPSYLGDVQGDTLYTDKLIF.

This clone turned up a few times. The protein in TCRdb stems from a much larger clone and differs at residue 17 from this DNA's translation, likely a read error; here the protein is translated from the DNA. This chain's CDR3 is CALGERKTFLGTRRTDELIF. The CDR3 bases are TGTGCTCTTGGGGAACGAAAAACCTTCCTGGGGACAAGGCGCACCGATGAACTCATCTTT. This rearrangement joins TRDV1 to TRDJ1, with TRDD2 as a possible D gene (7 bases). No J gene is reported in TCRdb; it was inferred here by comparing the DNA with germline. Germline values: CDR1 TSWWSYY, CDR2 QGS. The CDR3 is 20 residues long.

Notes on this clone: This probably arose from a read error, given a far larger clone one base away. The sample contains more than one DNA sequence encoding this CDR3. The chain combines TRDV1 with TRDJ1, with a possible D match to TRDD3 (6 bases). The CDR3 is 17 amino acids. From germline, CDR1 is TSWWSYY and CDR2 QGS. CDR3 sequence: CALGILRWGWKTYKLIF. The CDR3 DNA reads as TGTGCTCTTGGGATACTACGCTGGGGATGGAAAACCTATAAGCTCATCTTC.

This clone turned up a few times. TCRdb has a much larger clone's protein, which differs at residue 20 from the translation of this DNA, likely because of a read error; what is shown is the protein translated from the DNA. The rearrangement joins TRDV1 to TRDJ1; 8 bases fit TRDD3. As TCRdb names no J gene, one was assigned here on the basis of a DNA match to germline. Germline loops: CDR1 TSWWSYY, CDR2 QGS. CDR3 length: 26 amino acids. V was clipped by 1 base and J by 0 bases; unmatched bases: 34. As DNA, the CDR3 is TGTGCTCTTGGGGAACCGTATATCCTACTTTCCGTACTGGGGGCCCCTGGGTGGGGACACACCGATAAACTCATCTTT. Its protein is CALGEPYILLSVLGAPGWGHTDKLIF.

Details on this clone: This likely stems from a read error, as it lies one base from a far larger clone. The sample carries other DNA sequences with the same CDR3. J gene calling gave no result, while the V gene is TRDV3; the D call TRDD3 from the table was never checked on the DNA. The CDR3 is 20 residues long. Germline lookup yields CDR1 TVYSNPD and CDR2 GDNSRS (reference sequence). CDR3 region: CACKKLPIWVLGAHTDKLIF. The CDR3 DNA sequence: TGTGCCTGTAAAAAACTTCCTATTTGGGTGCTGGGGGCCCACACCGATAAGCTCATCTTT.

Ten or more counts support this clone. A read error likely explains this, since a far larger clone differs by one base. Within the sample, other DNA sequences also encode this same CDR3. No call exists for the J gene, whereas the V gene is TRDV2; the table's D call, TRDD3, has no DNA check behind it. The CDR3 consists of 18 residues. Germline loops: CDR1 GEAIGNYY, CDR2 EKD. CDR3 nucleotide sequence: TGTGCCTGTGACACCGTCGACGGGATTAAACGGTACACCGATAAACTTATCTTT. Residues: CACDTVDGIKRYTDKLIF.

This clone was recorded a few times. This DNA's translation and the protein TCRdb lists, from a much larger clone, do not match at residues 5 and 12, likely due to a read error; the protein shown is translated from the DNA. This chain uses TRAV38-2/DV8 with TRDJ1; TRDD3 matches 8 bases. No J gene is reported in TCRdb; it was inferred here by comparing the DNA with germline. Germline V gene lookup returns CDR1 TSESDYY and CDR2 QEAYKQQN. Trimming removed 4 bases from V and 0 bases from J; junction bases left unmatched: 29. The CDR3 runs 23 residues. For the CDR3, the DNA is TGTGCTTATAGGGGCTCCAATAAGTTCTGGGGGACTCACTTAACCTTGTACACCGATAAACTCATCTTT. Translated, it gives CAYRGSNKFWGTHLTLYTDKLIF.

As regards this clone: Within the sample, other DNA sequences also encode this same CDR3. This sequence joins TRDV1 and TRDJ1; 11 bases match TRDD3. TCRdb is silent on the J gene; assignment here came from matching the DNA to germline. Trimming took 5 bases from V and 4 from J; bases not matched to a gene: 18. The CDR3 loop spans 19 amino acids. Per the germline V gene, CDR1 is TSWWSYY and CDR2 is QGS. CDR3: CALGRRYWYLGDTDDKLIF. The CDR3 DNA reads as TGTGCTCTTGGGCGAAGATACTGGTACCTGGGGGATACCGACGATAAACTCATCTTT.

Of note for this clone: The TCRdb protein, from a much larger clone, departs from this DNA's translation at residue 4, likely by read error; the protein shown derives from the DNA. V usage is TRDV2 and J usage is TRDJ1; 8 positions agree with TRDD3. TCRdb gives no J gene; it was assigned here by matching the DNA to germline. The CDR3 sequence is 23 residues long. CDR1 GEAIGNYY and CDR2 EKD come from the germline V gene. The CDR3 nucleotides are TGTGCCTGTAACACCCTCCCGACTCCTGGGGGACGCGGCCGGCCGACCAACACCGATAAACTCATCTTT. Translated: CACNTLPTPGGRGRPTNTDKLIF.

Only a few counts were recorded for this clone. Given a far larger clone just one base away, this is likely a sequencing read error. The same CDR3 can be traced to other DNA sequences in this sample. The V and J genes are TRDV3 and TRDJ1; 12 bases match TRDD3. The germline CDR1 and CDR2 sequences are TVYSNPD and GDNSRS (reference sequence). The CDR3 runs to 19 residues. The CDR3 is CAFQALQYYWGIPTDKLIF. In nucleotides, the CDR3 is TGCGCCTTCCAAGCTCTGCAGTATTACTGGGGGATACCCACCGATAAACTCATCTTT.

In its sample, this clone was seen a few times. The protein that TCRdb holds for this DNA derives from a much larger clone and differs from the translated DNA at residue 15, which likely indicates a read error; the protein shown here is translated from the DNA. This rearrangement joins TRDV3 to TRDJ1; 8 bases align to TRDD3. The CDR3 contains 17 residues. The germline CDR1 and CDR2 sequences are TVYSNPD and GDNSRS (reference sequence). The CDR3: CASAYEGFLGDTDKFIF. CDR3 coding DNA: TGTGCCTCCGCCTACGAAGGGTTTCTGGGGGACACCGATAAATTCATCTTT.

This clone was seen at least ten times. TCRdb pairs this DNA with a much larger clone's protein that differs at residue 5, likely a read error; the protein shown was translated from the DNA. The chain uses TRDV3 and TRDJ1; 11 nucleotides match TRDD3. Germline lookup yields CDR1 TVYSNPD and CDR2 GDNSRS (reference sequence). Trimming removed 1 base from V and 3 bases from J; junction bases left unmatched: 25. CDR3 size: 21 residues. This chain's CDR3 is CAFITNPRYIGGYAVADKLIF. The CDR3 nucleotides are TGTGCCTTTATAACTAACCCTCGATACATTGGGGGATACGCTGTAGCCGATAAACTCATCTTT.